This TCR beta chain was sequenced in a study of Graves' ophthalmopathy and Graves' hyperthyroidism. The CDR3 consists of 13 residues. Unmatched junction bases numbered 8, after V lost 7 bases and J lost 3 bases. CDR1 is SQVTM, CDR2 ANQGSEA, per germline. The sequenced template was RNA, covering the TCR beta CDR3 region. Second-round multiplex PCR followed a first-round RT-PCR using HTBI primers. Via MiXCR, TCRdb re-called the multiplex PCR reads, giving one row per CDR3 protein. The sample shows around 1,000,000 distinct CDR3 sequences, less than 45% of them seen only once. The rearrangement uses TRBV29-1 and TRBJ1-2; 7 bases match TRBD1. The sequenced sample consisted of peripheral blood or thyroid tissue (not recorded which). The TCR was taken from an adult man with Graves' hyperthyroidism. CDR3 nucleotides: TGCAGCGCGAAAGGGGGCGGCTACTATGGCTACACCTTC. Its translation is CSAKGGGYYGYTF.